This T cell receptor (beta chain) was identified during a study of cytomegalovirus exposure and HLA in healthy donors. Study-level points and caveats: Researchers counted around 170 TCR beta chains as cytomegalovirus-associated. Presence/absence analyses took donor sequencing depth as roughly uniform.

A multiplex PCR was run with 60 Vbeta primers and 13 Jbeta primers. TCRdb's table, derived via immunoSEQ multiplex PCR, lists solely in-frame clones and lacks some. This sample carries approximately 160,000 clones, approximately 71% of them seen once, and the ten largest clones take 4.5%. CDR3 length: 16 residues. The ends lost 3 bases at V and 2 bases at J; junction bases unmatched: 4. Per the germline V gene, CDR1 is SEHNR and CDR2 is FQNEAQ (reference sequence). For this clone: What it binds is not known.

The material sequenced was PBMCs. The V call is TRBV7-9, the J call TRBJ2-6, with TRBD1 matching over 7 bases. This sequence originates from a woman aged 18-29 years in good health and CMV-seropositive. Here the CDR3 DNA reads TGTGCCAGCAGCTTCCCAGGGGGAGCTGGGGCCAACGTCCTGACTTTC. It specifies CASSFPGGAGANVLTF.